The source of this TCR beta chain is a study of vaccination and CD4 T cells after COVID-19. As to treatment: roughly 11-day PBMC culture with coronavirus spike peptide pools or control peptides (ViraFEST assay). J lost 2 bases, V lost 5 bases, and 2 bases had no gene match. Germline V gives CDR1 SGHAT, CDR2 FQDESV (reference sequence). The CDR3 runs to 13 residues. This clonotype was seen only a few times. The antigen is undetermined. Sequence data for DNA of cultured CD4+ T cells were generated by the Oncomine TCR Beta short-read assay. TCRdb redid the calling of the PCR reads with MiXCR, one entry per CDR3 protein. Of 7,100 or so distinct CDR3 sequences in the sample, around three fifths were seen once.

This TCR was sampled from a human donor who had recovered from COVID-19. Material for sequencing was CD4+ T cells from blood, cultured in vitro. The V and J genes are TRBV11-1 and TRBJ1-2, with TRBD1 matching 7 bases. CDR3 loop: CASSRGQNYGYTF. The DNA for the CDR3 is TGTGCCAGCAGCCGGGGACAGAACTATGGCTACACCTTC.